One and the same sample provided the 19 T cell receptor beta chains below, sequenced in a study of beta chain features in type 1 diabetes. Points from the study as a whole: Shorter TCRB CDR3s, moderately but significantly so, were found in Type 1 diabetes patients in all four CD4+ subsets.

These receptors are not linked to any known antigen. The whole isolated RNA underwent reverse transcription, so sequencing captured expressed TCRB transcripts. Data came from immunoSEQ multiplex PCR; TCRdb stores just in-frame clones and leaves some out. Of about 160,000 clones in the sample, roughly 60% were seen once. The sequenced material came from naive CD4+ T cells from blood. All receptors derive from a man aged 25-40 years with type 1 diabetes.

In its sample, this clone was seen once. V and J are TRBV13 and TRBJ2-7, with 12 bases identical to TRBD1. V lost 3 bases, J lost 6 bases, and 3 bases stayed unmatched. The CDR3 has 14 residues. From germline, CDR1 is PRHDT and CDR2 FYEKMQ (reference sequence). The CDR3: CASSFRDRGPEQYF. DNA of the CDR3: TGTGCCAGCAGCTTCCGGGACAGGGGGCCCGAGCAGTACTTC.

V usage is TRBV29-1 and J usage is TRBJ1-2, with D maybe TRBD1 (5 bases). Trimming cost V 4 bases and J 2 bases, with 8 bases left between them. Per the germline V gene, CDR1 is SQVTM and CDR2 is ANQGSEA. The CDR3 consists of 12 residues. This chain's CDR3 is CSVGGENYGYTF. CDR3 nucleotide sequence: TGCAGCGTTGGAGGGGAAAACTATGGCTACACCTTC.

CDR3 sequence reads: CASETGSSYNEQFF. DNA of the CDR3: TGTGCCTCCGAGACGGGTAGCTCCTACAATGAGCAGTTCTTC. This chain uses TRBV30 with TRBJ2-1; D remains ambiguous. V lost 7 bases, J lost 0 bases, and 13 bases lay in between. The CDR3 consists of 14 residues. CDR1 and CDR2 from the germline V gene are GTSNPN and SVGIG (reference sequence).

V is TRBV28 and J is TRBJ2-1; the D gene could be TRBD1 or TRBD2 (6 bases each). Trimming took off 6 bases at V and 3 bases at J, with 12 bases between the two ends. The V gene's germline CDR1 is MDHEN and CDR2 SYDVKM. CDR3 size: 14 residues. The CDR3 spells CASSSGEVYNEQFF. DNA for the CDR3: TGTGCCAGCAGCTCAGGGGAGGTCTACAATGAGCAGTTCTTC.

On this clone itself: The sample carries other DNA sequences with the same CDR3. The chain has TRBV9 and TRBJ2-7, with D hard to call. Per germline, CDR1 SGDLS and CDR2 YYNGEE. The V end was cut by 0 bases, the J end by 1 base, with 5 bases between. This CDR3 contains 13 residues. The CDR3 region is CASSVAVSYEQYF. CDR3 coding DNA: TGTGCCAGCAGCGTAGCGGTATCCTACGAGCAGTACTTC.

CDR3 amino acids: CSVRAGNTIYF. CDR3 coding DNA: TGCAGCGTGAGGGCTGGAAACACCATATATTTT. V is TRBV29-1 and J is TRBJ1-3, with D uncertain. V gave up 6 bases and J gave up 2 bases, with 5 bases separating them. The CDR3 spans 11 residues. CDR1 is SQVTM and CDR2 is ANQGSEA in the germline V gene.

CDR3 DNA: TGTGCCAGCAGTTACTCGGTAGGGACCTACGAGCAGTACTTC. Translating it yields CASSYSVGTYEQYF. V gene TRBV6-5 combines with J gene TRBJ2-7; D remains unclear. The CDR3 is made up of 14 amino acids. Trimming pared 0 bases from V and 2 bases from J, leaving 8 bases between. Per germline, CDR1 MNHEY and CDR2 SVGAGI.

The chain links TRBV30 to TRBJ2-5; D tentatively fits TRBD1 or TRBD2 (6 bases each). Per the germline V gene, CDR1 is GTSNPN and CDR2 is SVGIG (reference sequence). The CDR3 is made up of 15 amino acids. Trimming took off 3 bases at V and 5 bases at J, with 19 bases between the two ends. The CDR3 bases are TGTGCCTGGAGAGGGGGGCTTTTAAGTGGGGAGACCCAGTACTTC. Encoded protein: CAWRGGLLSGETQYF.

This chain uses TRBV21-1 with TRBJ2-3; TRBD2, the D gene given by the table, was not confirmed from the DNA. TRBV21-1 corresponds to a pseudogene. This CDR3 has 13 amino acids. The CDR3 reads CASGETITDTQYF. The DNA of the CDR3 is TGTGCCAGCGGAGAAACCATCACAGATACGCAGTATTTT.

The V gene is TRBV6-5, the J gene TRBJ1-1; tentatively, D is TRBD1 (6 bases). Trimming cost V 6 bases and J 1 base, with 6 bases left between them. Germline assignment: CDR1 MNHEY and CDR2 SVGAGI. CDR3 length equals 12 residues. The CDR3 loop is CASSRGNTEAFF. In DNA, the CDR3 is TGTGCCAGCAGCAGGGGGAACACTGAAGCTTTCTTT.

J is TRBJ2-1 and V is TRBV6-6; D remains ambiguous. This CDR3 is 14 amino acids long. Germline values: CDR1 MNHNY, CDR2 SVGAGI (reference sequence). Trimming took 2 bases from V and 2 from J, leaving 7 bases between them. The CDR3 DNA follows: TGTGCCAGCAGTTACACTGACCCCTACAATGAGCAGTTCTTC. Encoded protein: CASSYTDPYNEQFF.

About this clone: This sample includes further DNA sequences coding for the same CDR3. CDR3 DNA: TGTGCCTGGAGTCCAGGCGGTTACGAGCAGTACTTC. Its protein product is CAWSPGGYEQYF. This rearrangement joins TRBV30 to TRBJ2-7; D call uncertain. The germline gives CDR1 GTSNPN, CDR2 SVGIG (reference sequence). The CDR3 has 12 amino acids. Deletions cut 2 bases from V and 4 bases from J, with 9 bases between.

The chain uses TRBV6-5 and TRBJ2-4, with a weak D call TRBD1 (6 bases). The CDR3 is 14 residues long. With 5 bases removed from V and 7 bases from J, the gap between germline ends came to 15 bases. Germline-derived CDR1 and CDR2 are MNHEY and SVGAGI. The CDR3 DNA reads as TGTGCCAGCAGTAAACAGGGAAATTGGAACATTCAGTACTTC. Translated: CASSKQGNWNIQYF.

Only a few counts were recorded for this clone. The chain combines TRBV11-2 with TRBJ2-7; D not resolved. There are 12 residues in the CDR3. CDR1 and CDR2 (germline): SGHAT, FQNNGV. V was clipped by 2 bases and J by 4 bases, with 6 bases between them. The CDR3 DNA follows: TGTGCCAGCAGCTTATCTTCGTACGAGCAGTACTTC. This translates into CASSLSSYEQYF.

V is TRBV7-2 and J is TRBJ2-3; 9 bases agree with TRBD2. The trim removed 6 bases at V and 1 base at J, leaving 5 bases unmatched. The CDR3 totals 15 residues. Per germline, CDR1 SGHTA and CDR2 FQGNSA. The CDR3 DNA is TGTGCCAGCAGTTTTTGGACTAGCGGCACAGATACGCAGTATTTT. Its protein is CASSFWTSGTDTQYF.

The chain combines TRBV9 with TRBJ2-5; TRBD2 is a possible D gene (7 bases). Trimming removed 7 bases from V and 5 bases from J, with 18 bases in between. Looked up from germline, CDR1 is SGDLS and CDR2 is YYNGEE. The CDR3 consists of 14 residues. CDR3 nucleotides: TGTGCCAGCGGTCCCACCCGGGGGGCGGAGACCCAGTACTTC. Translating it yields CASGPTRGAETQYF.

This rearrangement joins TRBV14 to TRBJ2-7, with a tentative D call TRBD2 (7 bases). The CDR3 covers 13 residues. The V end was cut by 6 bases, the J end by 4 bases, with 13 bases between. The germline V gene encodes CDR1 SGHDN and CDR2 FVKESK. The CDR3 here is CASSPGGKYEQYF. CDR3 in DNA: TGTGCCAGCAGTCCGGGGGGCAAATACGAGCAGTACTTC. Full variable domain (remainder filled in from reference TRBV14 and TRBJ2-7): EAGVTQFPSHSVIEKGQTVTLRCDPISGHDNLYWYRRVMGKEIKFLLHFVKESKQDESGMPNNRFLAERTGGTYSTLKVQPAELEDSGVYFCASSPGGKYEQYFGPGTRLTVT.

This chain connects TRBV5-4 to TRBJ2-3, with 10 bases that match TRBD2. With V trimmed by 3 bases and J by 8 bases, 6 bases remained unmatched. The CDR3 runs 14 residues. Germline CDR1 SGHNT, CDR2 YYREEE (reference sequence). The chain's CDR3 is CASSSWTSGGTQYF. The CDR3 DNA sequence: TGTGCCAGCAGCTCCTGGACTAGCGGTGGTACGCAGTATTTT.

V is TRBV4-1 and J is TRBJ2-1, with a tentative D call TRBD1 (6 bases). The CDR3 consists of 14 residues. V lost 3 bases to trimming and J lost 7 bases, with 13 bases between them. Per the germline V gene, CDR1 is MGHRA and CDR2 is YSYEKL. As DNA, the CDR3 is TGCGCCAGCAGCCATCCGGGACATACTAATGAGCAGTTCTTC. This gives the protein CASSHPGHTNEQFF.